This T cell receptor (beta chain) was recovered during a study of OX40 agonist ivuxolimab in advanced cancers. This table comes from immunoSEQ multiplex PCR, and its TCRdb copy is limited to in-frame clones, with some not included. This sample has about 66,000 clones, with approximately 82% found just once. Comments on this clone: Its target is unknown.

The study's findings and limits: Clonal expansion by week 6 occurred in CD4+ and CD8+ blood T cells (at 0.1 to 3.0 mg/kg).

Trimming left V 4 bases short and J 6 bases short, with 8 bases between. In germline, CDR1 is MNHEY, CDR2 SVGAGI. The CDR3 length is 12 residues. The receptor was isolated from an adult with an advanced solid tumor such as melanoma, head and neck, liver or kidney cancer. This chain uses TRBV6-5 with TRBJ2-3; D remains ambiguous. The specimen comprised CD4+ or CD8+ T cells sorted from blood, sampled in a trial of the OX40 agonist ivuxolimab. The CDR3: CASSSLGDTQYF. The CDR3 DNA sequence: TGTGCCAGCAGTTCCCTAGGGGATACGCAGTATTTT.